Each of the 7 T cell receptor beta chains below was sequenced from the same sample in a study of cytomegalovirus exposure and HLA in healthy donors. Produced via immunoSEQ multiplex PCR; TCRdb's table is partial and in-frame only. The sample lists a few hundred thousand clones, 70% to 90% occurring once. The sample comprised PBMCs. All receptors come from a woman aged 18-29 years in good health and CMV-seronegative.

The genes are TRBV2 and TRBJ1-2, with D tentatively TRBD1 (6 bases). The germline V gene has CDR1 SNHLY and CDR2 FYNNEI. Trimming shortened V by 6 bases and J by 1 base, and 9 bases separated the two germline ends. The CDR3 consists of 13 residues. Here the CDR3 DNA reads TGTGCCAGCAGCCTGGACAGTAACTATGGCTACACCTTC. Translating gives CASSLDSNYGYTF.

This clone was seen once. The V and J genes are TRBV28 and TRBJ2-7; D is ambiguous. The germline V gene has CDR1 MDHEN and CDR2 SYDVKM. This CDR3 is 13 amino acids long. The V end lost 5 bases, the J end lost 4 bases, and 12 bases lay between the germline ends. CDR3 protein: CASSNRLVYEQYF. The CDR3, as DNA: TGTGCCAGCAGTAACCGACTGGTTTACGAGCAGTACTTC.

The chain links TRBV27 to TRBJ1-5, with D maybe TRBD1 (5 bases). Trimming shortened V by 3 bases and J by 6 bases, and 12 bases separated the two germline ends. The CDR3 has 14 residues. Looked up from germline, CDR1 is MNHEY and CDR2 is SMNVEV (reference sequence). The CDR3 coding sequence is TGTGCCAGCAGTTTCGGGCAGGGCGGTCAGCCCCAGCATTTT. Protein: CASSFGQGGQPQHF.

CDR3 amino acids: CASSPPGGHPNYGYTF. DNA for the CDR3: TGTGCCAGCAGTCCTCCCGGTGGGCACCCTAACTATGGCTACACCTTC. This chain connects TRBV27 to TRBJ1-2; D unclear. The germline V gene encodes CDR1 MNHEY and CDR2 SMNVEV (reference sequence). The CDR3 loop spans 16 amino acids. V was pared by 5 bases and J by 0 bases, with 16 bases between.

The rearrangement links TRBV9 to TRBJ1-5, with D unclear. Germline loops: CDR1 SGDLS, CDR2 YYNGEE. This CDR3 has 14 residues. Trimming took off 4 bases at V and 7 bases at J, with 15 bases between the two ends. CDR3 coding DNA: TGTGCCAGCAGCCCCCCCGGGGTCGGCCAGCCCCAGCATTTT. Its protein product is CASSPPGVGQPQHF.

The chain joins TRBV5-1 to TRBJ2-5; a weak D match, TRBD2 (5 bases). Per the germline V gene, CDR1 is SGHRS and CDR2 is YFSETQ. The length of the CDR3 is 12 residues. V was shortened by 4 bases and J by 5 bases, with 9 bases between the two germline ends. The CDR3 reads CASSGSAETQYF. The CDR3 coding sequence is TGCGCCAGCAGCGGGAGCGCGGAGACCCAGTACTTC.

V is TRBV28 and J is TRBJ1-2; D is undetermined. The CDR3 is 13 residues long. Germline CDR1 MDHEN, CDR2 SYDVKM. The V gene lost 5 bases and the J gene lost 3 bases, with 10 bases spanning the gap. Here the CDR3 reads CASSIKQYYGYTF. The CDR3 coding sequence is TGTGCCAGCAGTATTAAGCAATACTATGGCTACACCTTC.